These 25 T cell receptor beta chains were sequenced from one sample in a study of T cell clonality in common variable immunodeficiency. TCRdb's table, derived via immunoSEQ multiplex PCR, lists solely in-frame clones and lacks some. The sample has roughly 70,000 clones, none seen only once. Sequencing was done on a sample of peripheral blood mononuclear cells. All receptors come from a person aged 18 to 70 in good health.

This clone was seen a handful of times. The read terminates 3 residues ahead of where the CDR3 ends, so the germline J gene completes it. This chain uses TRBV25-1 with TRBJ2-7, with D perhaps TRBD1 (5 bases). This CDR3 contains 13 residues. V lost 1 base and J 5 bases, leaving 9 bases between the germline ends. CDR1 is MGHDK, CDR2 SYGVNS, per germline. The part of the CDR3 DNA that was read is TGTGCCAGCAGTGAATTAGGGGTCCACGAG. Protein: CASSELGVHE. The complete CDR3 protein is CASSELGVHEQYF.

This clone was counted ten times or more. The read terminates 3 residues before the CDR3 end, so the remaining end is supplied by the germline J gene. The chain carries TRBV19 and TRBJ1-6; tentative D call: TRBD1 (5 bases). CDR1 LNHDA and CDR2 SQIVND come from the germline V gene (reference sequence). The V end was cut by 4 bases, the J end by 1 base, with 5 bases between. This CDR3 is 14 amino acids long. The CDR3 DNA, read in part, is TGTGCCAGTAGTAAGGGGTCCTATAATTCACCC. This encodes CASSKGSYNSP. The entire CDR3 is CASSKGSYNSPLHF.

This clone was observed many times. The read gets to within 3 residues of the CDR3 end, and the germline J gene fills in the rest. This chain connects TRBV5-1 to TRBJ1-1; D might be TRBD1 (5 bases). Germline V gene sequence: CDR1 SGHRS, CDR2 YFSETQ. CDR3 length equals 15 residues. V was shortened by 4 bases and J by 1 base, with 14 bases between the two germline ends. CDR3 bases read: TGCGCCAGCAGCCCCAGGGAGGGCGGGAACACTGAA. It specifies CASSPREGGNTE. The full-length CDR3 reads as CASSPREGGNTEAFF.

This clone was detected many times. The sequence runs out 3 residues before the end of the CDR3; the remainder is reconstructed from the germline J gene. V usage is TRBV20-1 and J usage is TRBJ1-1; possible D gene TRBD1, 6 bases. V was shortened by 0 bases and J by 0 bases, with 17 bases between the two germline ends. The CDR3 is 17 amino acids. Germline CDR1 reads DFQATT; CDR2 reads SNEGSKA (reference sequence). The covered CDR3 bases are TGCAGTGCTAGAGATAGGGCGGGGGGGGCACTGAACACTGAA. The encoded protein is CSARDRAGGALNTE. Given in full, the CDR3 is CSARDRAGGALNTEAFF.

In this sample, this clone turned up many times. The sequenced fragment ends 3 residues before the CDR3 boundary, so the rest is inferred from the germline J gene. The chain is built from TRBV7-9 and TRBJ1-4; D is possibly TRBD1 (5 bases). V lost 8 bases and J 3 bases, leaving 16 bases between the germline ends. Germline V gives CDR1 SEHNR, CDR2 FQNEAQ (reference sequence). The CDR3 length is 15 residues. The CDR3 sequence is CASSQGEWSNEKLFF. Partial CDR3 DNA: TGTGCCAGCTCTCAGGGTGAATGGTCTAATGAAAAA.

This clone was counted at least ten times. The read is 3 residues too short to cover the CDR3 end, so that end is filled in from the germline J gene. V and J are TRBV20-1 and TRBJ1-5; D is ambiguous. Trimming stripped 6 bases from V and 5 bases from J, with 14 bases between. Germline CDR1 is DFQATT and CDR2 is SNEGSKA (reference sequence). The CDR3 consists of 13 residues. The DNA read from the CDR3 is TGCAGTGCAACGCGAGGGTCGGATCAGCCC. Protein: CSATRGSDQP. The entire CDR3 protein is CSATRGSDQPQHF.

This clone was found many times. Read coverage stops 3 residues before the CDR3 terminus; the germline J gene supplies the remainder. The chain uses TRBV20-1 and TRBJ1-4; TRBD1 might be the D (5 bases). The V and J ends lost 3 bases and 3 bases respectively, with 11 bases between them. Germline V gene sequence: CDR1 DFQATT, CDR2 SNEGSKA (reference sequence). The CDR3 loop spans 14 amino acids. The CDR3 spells CSARGGRSNEKLFF. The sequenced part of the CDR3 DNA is TGCAGTGCTAGGGGGGGGAGGTCTAATGAAAAA.

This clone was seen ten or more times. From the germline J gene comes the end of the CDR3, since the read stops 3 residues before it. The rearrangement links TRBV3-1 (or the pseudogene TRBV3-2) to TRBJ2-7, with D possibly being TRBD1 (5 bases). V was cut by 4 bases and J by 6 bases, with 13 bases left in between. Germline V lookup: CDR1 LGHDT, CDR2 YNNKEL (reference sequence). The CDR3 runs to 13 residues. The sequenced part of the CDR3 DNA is TGTGCCAGCAGCCTCGGACACTCCCTCGAG. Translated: CASSLGHSLE. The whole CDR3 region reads CASSLGHSLEQYF.

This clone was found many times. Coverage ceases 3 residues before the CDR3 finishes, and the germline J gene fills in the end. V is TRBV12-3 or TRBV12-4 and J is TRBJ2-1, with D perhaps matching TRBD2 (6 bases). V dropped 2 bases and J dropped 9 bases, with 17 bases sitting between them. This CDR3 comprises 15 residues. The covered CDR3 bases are TGTGCCAGCAGTTTATTGGGCGGGGTAGTGGTTGAG. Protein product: CASSLLGGVVVE. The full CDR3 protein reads CASSLLGGVVVEQFF.

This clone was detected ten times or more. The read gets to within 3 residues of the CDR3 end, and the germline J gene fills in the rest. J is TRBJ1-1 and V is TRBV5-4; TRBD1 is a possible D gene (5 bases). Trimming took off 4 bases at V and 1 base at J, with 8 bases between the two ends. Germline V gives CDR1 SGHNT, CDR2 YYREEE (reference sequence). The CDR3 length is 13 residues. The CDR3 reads CASSPGANTEAFF. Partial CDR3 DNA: TGTGCCAGCAGCCCTGGGGCGAACACTGAA.

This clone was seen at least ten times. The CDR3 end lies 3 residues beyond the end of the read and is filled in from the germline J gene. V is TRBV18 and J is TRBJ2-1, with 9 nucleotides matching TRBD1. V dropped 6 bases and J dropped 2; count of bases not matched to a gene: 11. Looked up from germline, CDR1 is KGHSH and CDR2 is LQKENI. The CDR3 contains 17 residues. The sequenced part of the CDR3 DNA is TGTGCCAGCTCTCACCAATCGGGGACAGGGCCCTACAATGAG. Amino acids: CASSHQSGTGPYNE. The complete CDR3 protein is CASSHQSGTGPYNEQFF.

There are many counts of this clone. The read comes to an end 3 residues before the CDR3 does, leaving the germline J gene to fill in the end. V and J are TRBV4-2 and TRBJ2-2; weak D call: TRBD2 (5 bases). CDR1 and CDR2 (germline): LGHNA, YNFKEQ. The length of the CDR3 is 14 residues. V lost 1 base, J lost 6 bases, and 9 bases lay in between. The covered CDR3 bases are TGTGCCAGCAGCCAAGGCGCGGGTGCCGGGGAG. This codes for CASSQGAGAGE. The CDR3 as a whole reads CASSQGAGAGELFF.

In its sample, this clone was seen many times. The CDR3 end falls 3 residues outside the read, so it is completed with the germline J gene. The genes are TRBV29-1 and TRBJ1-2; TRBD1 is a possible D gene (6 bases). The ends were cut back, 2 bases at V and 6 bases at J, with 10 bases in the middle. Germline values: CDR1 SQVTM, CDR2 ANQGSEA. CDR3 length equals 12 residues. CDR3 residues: CSVEKGQDGYTF. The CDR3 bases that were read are TGCAGCGTTGAAAAGGGACAAGATGGC.

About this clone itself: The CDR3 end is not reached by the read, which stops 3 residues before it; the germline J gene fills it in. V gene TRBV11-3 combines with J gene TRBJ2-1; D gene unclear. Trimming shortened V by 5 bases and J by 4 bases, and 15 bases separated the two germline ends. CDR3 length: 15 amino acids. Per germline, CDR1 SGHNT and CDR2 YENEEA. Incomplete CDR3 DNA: TGTGCCAGCAGCGTTGACTCGGGTACATACAATGAG. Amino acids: CASSVDSGTYNE. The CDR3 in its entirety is CASSVDSGTYNEQFF.

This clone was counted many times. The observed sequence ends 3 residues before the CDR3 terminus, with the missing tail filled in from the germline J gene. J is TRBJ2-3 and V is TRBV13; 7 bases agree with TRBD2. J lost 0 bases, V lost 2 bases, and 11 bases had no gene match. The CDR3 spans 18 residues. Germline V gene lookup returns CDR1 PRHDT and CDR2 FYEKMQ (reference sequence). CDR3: CASSLYVSAGYSTDTQYF. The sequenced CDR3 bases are TGTGCCAGCAGCTTATACGTATCAGCGGGGTATAGCACAGATACG.

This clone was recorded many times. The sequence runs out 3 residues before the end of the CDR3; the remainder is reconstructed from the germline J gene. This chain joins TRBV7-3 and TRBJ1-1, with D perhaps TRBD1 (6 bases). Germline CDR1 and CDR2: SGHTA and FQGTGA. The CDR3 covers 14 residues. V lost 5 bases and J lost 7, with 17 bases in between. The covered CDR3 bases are TGTGCCAGCAGCCTACGGACAGAAAAGGTTGAA. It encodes CASSLRTEKVE. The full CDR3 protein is CASSLRTEKVEAFF. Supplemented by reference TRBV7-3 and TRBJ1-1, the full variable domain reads GAGVSQTPSNKVTEKGKYVELRCDPISGHTALYWYRQSLGQGPEFLIYFQGTGAADDSGLPNDRFFAVRPEGSVSTLKIQRTERGDSAVYLCASSLRTEKVEAFFGQGTRLTVV.

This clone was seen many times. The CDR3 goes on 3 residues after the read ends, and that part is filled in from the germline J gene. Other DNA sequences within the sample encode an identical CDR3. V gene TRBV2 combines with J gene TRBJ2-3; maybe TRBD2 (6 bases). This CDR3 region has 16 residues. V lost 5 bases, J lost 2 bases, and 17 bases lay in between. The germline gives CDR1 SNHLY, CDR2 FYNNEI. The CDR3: CASSLLRDSFTDTQYF. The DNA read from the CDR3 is TGTGCCAGCAGTCTCCTCCGGGACTCCTTCACAGATACG.

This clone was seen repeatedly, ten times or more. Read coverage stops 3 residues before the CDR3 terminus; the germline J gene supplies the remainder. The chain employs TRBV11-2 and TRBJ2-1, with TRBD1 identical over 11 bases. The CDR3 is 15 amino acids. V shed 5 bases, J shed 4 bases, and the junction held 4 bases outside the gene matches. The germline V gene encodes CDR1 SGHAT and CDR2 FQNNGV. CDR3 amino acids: CASSRRDRGYNEQFF. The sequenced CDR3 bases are TGTGCCAGCAGCCGCCGGGACAGGGGGTACAATGAG.

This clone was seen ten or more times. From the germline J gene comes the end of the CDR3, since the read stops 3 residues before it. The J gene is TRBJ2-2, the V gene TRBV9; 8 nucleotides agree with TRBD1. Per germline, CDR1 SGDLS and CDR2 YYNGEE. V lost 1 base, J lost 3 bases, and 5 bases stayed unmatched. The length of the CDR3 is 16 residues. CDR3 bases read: TGTGCCAGCAGCGTACACAGGGGGTTGGACACCGGGGAG. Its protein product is CASSVHRGLDTGE. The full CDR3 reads CASSVHRGLDTGELFF.

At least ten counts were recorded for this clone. The CDR3 protein is CASSLGGLNEKLFF. CDR3 DNA, as far as it was read: TGCGCCAGCAGCTTGGGGGGACTCAATGAAAAA. The V and J genes are TRBV5-1 and TRBJ1-4; the D gene is possibly TRBD1 (5 bases). From the germline J gene comes the end of the CDR3, since the read stops 3 residues before it. The V gene lost 0 bases and the J gene lost 5 bases, with 8 bases spanning the gap. Germline values: CDR1 SGHRS, CDR2 YFSETQ. The CDR3 extends over 14 amino acids.

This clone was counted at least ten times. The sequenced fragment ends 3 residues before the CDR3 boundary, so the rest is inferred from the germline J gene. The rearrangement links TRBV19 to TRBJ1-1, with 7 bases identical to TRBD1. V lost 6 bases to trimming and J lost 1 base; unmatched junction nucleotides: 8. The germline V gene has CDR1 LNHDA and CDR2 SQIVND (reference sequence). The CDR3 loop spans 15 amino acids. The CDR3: CASSKLGQRNTEAFF. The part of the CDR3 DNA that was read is TGTGCCAGTAGCAAATTGGGACAGCGGAACACTGAA. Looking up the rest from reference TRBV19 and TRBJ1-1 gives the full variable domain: DGGITQSPKYLFRKEGQNVTLSCEQNLNHDAMYWYRQDPGQGLRLIYYSQIVNDFQKGDIAEGYSVSREKKESFPLTVTSAQKNPTAFYLCASSKLGQRNTEAFFGQGTRLTVV.

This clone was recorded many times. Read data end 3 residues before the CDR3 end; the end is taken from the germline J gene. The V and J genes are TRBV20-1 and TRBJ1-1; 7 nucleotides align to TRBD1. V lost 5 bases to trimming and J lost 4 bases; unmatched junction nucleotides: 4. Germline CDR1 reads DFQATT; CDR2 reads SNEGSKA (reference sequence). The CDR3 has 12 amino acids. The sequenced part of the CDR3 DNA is TGCAGTGCTTTCTACAGGGGCACTGAA. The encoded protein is CSAFYRGTE. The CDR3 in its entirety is CSAFYRGTEAFF.

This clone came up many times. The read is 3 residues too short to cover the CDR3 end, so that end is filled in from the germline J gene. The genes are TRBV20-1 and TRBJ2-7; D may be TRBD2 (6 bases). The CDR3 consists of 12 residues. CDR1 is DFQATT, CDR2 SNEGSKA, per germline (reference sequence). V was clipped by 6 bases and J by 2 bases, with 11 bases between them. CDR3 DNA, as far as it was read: TGCAGTGCGAGGGACTCTACCTACGAG. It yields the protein CSARDSTYE. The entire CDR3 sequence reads CSARDSTYEQYF.

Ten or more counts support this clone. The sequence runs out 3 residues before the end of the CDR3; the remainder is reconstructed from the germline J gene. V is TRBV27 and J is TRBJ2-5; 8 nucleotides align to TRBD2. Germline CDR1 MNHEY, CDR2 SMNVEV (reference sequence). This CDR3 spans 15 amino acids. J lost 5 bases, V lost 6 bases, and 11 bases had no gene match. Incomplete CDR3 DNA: TGTGCCAGCAGCGAAAGTGGACTAGCTTACGAGACC. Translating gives CASSESGLAYET. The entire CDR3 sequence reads CASSESGLAYETQYF.

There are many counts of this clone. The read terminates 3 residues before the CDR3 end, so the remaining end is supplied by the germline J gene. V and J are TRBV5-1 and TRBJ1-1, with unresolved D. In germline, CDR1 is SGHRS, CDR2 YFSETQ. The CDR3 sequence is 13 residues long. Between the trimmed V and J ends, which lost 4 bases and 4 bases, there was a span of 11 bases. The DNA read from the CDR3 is TGCGCCAGCAGCGCATACGATAGCACTGAA. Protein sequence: CASSAYDSTE. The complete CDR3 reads CASSAYDSTEAFF.